A single sample is the source of the 10 T cell receptor beta chains below, sequenced in a study of OX40 agonist ivuxolimab in advanced cancers. Method: immunoSEQ multiplex PCR; TCRdb's copy keeps in-frame clones and lacks some. In the table there are over 55,000 clones, 80% to 90% of which are singletons. Material: CD4+ or CD8+ T cells sorted from blood, obtained in a trial of the OX40 agonist ivuxolimab. The receptor source for this set is an adult with an advanced solid tumor such as melanoma, head and neck, liver or kidney cancer.

The rearrangement uses TRBV19 and TRBJ1-1; D ambiguous. The CDR3 has 14 residues. CDR1 and CDR2 (germline): LNHDA, SQIVND (reference sequence). Between the trimmed V and J ends, which lost 3 bases and 4 bases, there was a span of 12 bases. The CDR3 reads CASSMGLFLTEAFF. CDR3 in DNA: TGTGCCAGTAGTATGGGTCTGTTTCTCACTGAAGCTTTCTTT.

This clone showed up just once. This chain connects TRBV29-1 to TRBJ1-1, with D hard to call. The CDR3 is 15 residues long. Between the trimmed V and J ends, which lost 4 bases and 5 bases, there was a span of 20 bases. The germline gives CDR1 SQVTM, CDR2 ANQGSEA. The CDR3 nucleotides are TGCAGCGTTGGAGACCGCGCAGGCTCCGTGACTGAAGCTTTCTTT. Translating it yields CSVGDRAGSVTEAFF.

This chain uses TRBV6-1 with TRBJ1-2; D may be TRBD1 (5 bases). The germline gives CDR1 MNHNS, CDR2 SASEGT. The CDR3 length is 15 residues. Trimming took 8 bases from V and 0 from J, leaving 16 bases between them. Here the CDR3 DNA reads TGTGCCAGCCGGGGGGGACGACCCGCTAACTATGGCTACACCTTC. Translating gives CASRGGRPANYGYTF.

CDR3 nucleotide sequence: TGTGCCAGTACGCTAGCGGGGGGTCTCAATGAGCAGTTCTTC. Translating it yields CASTLAGGLNEQFF. This chain connects TRBV19 to TRBJ2-1; TRBD2 matches 11 bases. Germline assignment: CDR1 LNHDA and CDR2 SQIVND (reference sequence). This CDR3 has 14 residues. After removal of 7 bases from V and 6 bases from J, the junction contained 5 bases not matched to a gene.

This rearrangement joins TRBV11-2 to TRBJ2-5; a possible D gene is TRBD2 (5 bases). V was cut by 5 bases and J by 5 bases, with 9 bases left in between. Germline loops: CDR1 SGHAT, CDR2 FQNNGV. The CDR3 runs to 12 residues. CDR3 protein: CASSPTGETQYF. The CDR3 DNA is TGTGCCAGCAGCCCCACGGGGGAGACCCAGTACTTC.

The chain is built from TRBV6-1 and TRBJ2-5, with 7 bases lining up with TRBD2. The CDR3 covers 14 residues. Germline CDR1 reads MNHNS; CDR2 reads SASEGT. The J segment lost 2 bases and the V segment lost 7 bases, leaving 7 bases of the junction unmatched. The CDR3 region is CASTGAGSQETQYF. The CDR3 bases are TGTGCCAGCACCGGAGCGGGGTCGCAAGAGACCCAGTACTTC.

This clone came up a few times. The rearrangement joins TRBV7-3 to TRBJ2-5; D not certain. V lost 7 bases, J lost 2 bases, and 17 bases lay in between. Germline V CDR1 and CDR2: SGHTA, FQGTGA. The CDR3 covers 15 residues. The CDR3 spells CASTRAVPRQETQYF. CDR3 DNA sequence: TGTGCCAGCACACGGGCCGTCCCTCGACAAGAGACCCAGTACTTC. Filled out from reference TRBV7-3 and TRBJ2-5, the complete variable domain reads GAGVSQTPSNKVTEKGKYVELRCDPISGHTALYWYRQSLGQGPEFLIYFQGTGAADDSGLPNDRFFAVRPEGSVSTLKIQRTERGDSAVYLCASTRAVPRQETQYFGPGTRLLVL.

V usage is TRBV9 and J usage is TRBJ1-3; D is unresolved. This CDR3 comprises 15 residues. CDR1 and CDR2 (germline): SGDLS, YYNGEE. Trimming pared 4 bases from V and 2 bases from J, leaving 13 bases between. The CDR3 DNA follows: TGTGCCAGCAGCCCCAATATCGGTACTGGAAACACCATATATTTT. Its protein is CASSPNIGTGNTIYF.

This rearrangement joins TRBV12-5 to TRBJ2-5, with D unclear. V was pared by 5 bases and J by 0 bases, with 13 bases between. Germline CDR1 and CDR2: LGHNT and FRNRAP. The CDR3 length is 15 residues. Here the CDR3 reads CASGPWAAYQETQYF. The CDR3 nucleotides read TGTGCTAGTGGTCCTTGGGCAGCGTACCAAGAGACCCAGTACTTC.

The gene calls are TRBV4-3 and TRBJ1-1; 7 bases fit TRBD1. The junction had 9 bases not matched to a gene; V was cut back by 4 bases and J by 1 base. In germline, CDR1 is LGHNA, CDR2 YSLEER. This CDR3 region has 16 residues. The DNA of the CDR3 is TGCGCCAGCAGCCGCCGAACAGGGGTAGGGAACACTGAAGCTTTCTTT. Its protein product is CASSRRTGVGNTEAFF.